Listed below are T cell receptor beta chains from one sample, sequenced in a study of cytomegalovirus exposure and HLA in healthy donors. The method was immunoSEQ multiplex PCR; TCRdb's version includes in-frame clones alone and lacks a portion of them. The sample holds roughly 100,000 clones, more than 70% seen once. Sequencing input: PBMCs. These receptors all come from a male donor in good health and CMV-seropositive. Each CDR3 is given with its conserved first and last residue. D genes are given only for firm matches. Rows give clone size only sometimes, using once, few, many, or a class for an expanded clone.

j_call	v_call	clone_size	d_call	cdr3_aa	cdr3_nt
TRBJ2-7	TRBV6-6	.	TRBD1	CASSYGTGGYEQYF	TGTGCCAGCAGTTACGGGACAGGGGGCTACGAGCAGTACTTC
TRBJ2-1	TRBV6-1	.	.	CASSWGAVNEQFF	TGTGCCAGCAGTTGGGGAGCGGTCAATGAGCAGTTCTTC
TRBJ2-7	TRBV7-2	.	TRBD2	CASSLSASGSDEQYF	TGTGCCAGCAGCTTGAGCGCTAGCGGGAGCGACGAGCAGTACTTC
TRBJ2-5	TRBV7-5	.	.	CVRSFRGQETQYF	TGTGTCAGAAGCTTCCGGGGCCAAGAGACCCAGTACTTC
TRBJ2-1	TRBV5-6	.	TRBD2	CASSLAGGNEQFF	TGTGCCAGCAGCTTGGCCGGGGGGAATGAGCAGTTCTTC
TRBJ1-1	TRBV7-2	few	.	CASSPGDGQYTEAFF	TGTGCCAGCAGCCCTGGGGACGGACAGTACACTGAAGCTTTCTTT
TRBJ2-3	TRBV29-1	.	.	CSATLTGTDTQYF	TGCAGCGCCACGTTGACTGGCACAGATACGCAGTATTTT
TRBJ1-2	TRBV7-2	.	.	CASSLAGAGGYTF	TGTGCCAGCAGCTTAGCAGGGGCTGGTGGCTACACCTTC
TRBJ2-7	TRBV7-8	.	.	CASSLPTGGAYEQYF	TGTGCCAGCAGCTTACCGACCGGCGGGGCTTACGAGCAGTACTTC
TRBJ2-3	TRBV6-6	.	.	CASRPERYTDTQYF	TGTGCCAGCCGGCCAGAGCGGTACACAGATACGCAGTATTTT